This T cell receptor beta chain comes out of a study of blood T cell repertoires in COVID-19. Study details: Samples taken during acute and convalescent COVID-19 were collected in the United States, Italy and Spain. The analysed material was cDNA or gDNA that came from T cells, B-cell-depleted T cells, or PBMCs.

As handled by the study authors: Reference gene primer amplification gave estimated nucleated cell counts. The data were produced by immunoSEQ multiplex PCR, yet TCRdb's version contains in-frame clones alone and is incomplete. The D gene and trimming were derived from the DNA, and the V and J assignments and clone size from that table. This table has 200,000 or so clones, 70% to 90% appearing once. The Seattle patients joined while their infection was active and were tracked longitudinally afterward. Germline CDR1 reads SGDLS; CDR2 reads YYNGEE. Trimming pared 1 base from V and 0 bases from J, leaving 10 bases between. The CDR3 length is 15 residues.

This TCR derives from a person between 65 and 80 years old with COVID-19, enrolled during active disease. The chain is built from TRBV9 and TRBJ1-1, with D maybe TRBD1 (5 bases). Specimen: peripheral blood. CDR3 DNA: TGTGCCAGCAGCGTAACCGACAGCATGAACACTGAAGCTTTCTTT. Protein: CASSVTDSMNTEAFF.